A selection of T cell receptor beta chains follows, all from one sample in a study of blood T cells in healthy people across ages. A single record per CDR3 protein comes from TCRdb applying MiXCR to the 5' RACE reads. The sample shows around 1,000,000 distinct CDR3 sequences, approximately 25% of them seen only once. These data were likewise used in another study, on T cells of mothers and their children.

The sample comprised blood. The receptors derive from a girl aged 2 to 9 in good health. The CDR3 runs from the conserved cysteine through the conserved F or W. The D gene is left open where the match is weak. A clone size is listed for some rows: how often the clone was seen (once, few, many), or a class if it is expanded.

>NA|NA|TRBV12-3/TRBV12-4|TRBJ1-5
CASTSSSNQPQHF
TGTGCCAGTACCTCGTCTAGCAATCAGCCCCAGCATTTT
>NA|NA|TRBV9|TRBJ2-1
CASSARISQDNEQFF
TGTGCCAGCAGCGCCCGCATTTCCCAGGACAATGAGCAGTTCTTC
>NA|few|TRBV29-1|TRBJ2-1
CSARTARDEQFF
TGCAGCGCTAGGACCGCTAGGGATGAGCAGTTCTTC
>NA|NA|TRBV20-1|TRBJ1-3
CSAPDISGNTIYF
TGCAGTGCTCCAGATATATCTGGAAACACCATATATTTT
>NA|NA|TRBV4-1|TRBJ2-7
CASSLRVGDEQYF
TGCGCCAGCAGCCTTAGGGTTGGCGACGAGCAGTACTTC
>NA|NA|TRBV6-2/TRBV6-3|TRBJ2-1
CASLFRDTDYNEQFF
TGTGCCAGCCTCTTCAGGGATACCGACTACAATGAGCAGTTCTTC
>NA|NA|TRBV6-2/TRBV6-3|TRBJ2-3
CASSAGSSQYF
TGTGCCAGCAGTGCCGGATCCTCCCAGTATTTT
>NA|few|TRBV29-1|TRBJ2-7
CSVVSPSGYEQYF
TGCAGCGTTGTTTCGCCCTCAGGCTACGAGCAGTACTTC
>TRBD2|few|TRBV4-2|TRBJ2-5
CASSQGPLAGKETQYF
TGTGCCAGCAGCCAAGGGCCCCTAGCGGGAAAGGAGACCCAGTACTTC
>NA|few|TRBV19|TRBJ2-5
CASSIGVNRKETQYF
TGTGCCAGTAGTATCGGGGTGAACCGCAAAGAGACCCAGTACTTC
>NA|NA|TRBV12-3/TRBV12-4|TRBJ2-5
CASRPAGVETQYF
TGTGCCAGCAGGCCAGCAGGGGTAGAGACCCAGTACTTC
>TRBD2|few|TRBV7-7|TRBJ2-1
CASSSGTSGNNEQFF
TGTGCTAGCAGCTCTGGGACTAGCGGCAACAATGAGCAGTTCTTC
>NA|NA|TRBV9|TRBJ1-1
CASSVTWTDEAFF
TGTGCCAGCAGCGTGACCTGGACAGATGAAGCTTTCTTT
>NA|few|TRBV13|TRBJ2-1
CASSLEGDNEQFF
TGTGCCAGCAGTTTAGAGGGGGACAATGAGCAGTTCTTC
>NA|NA|TRBV10-3|TRBJ2-7
CAISEPQGRNEQYF
TGTGCCATCAGTGAGCCACAGGGGAGGAACGAGCAGTACTTC
>NA|NA|TRBV20-1|TRBJ1-1
CSARPGAIFHTEAFF
TGCAGTGCTAGGCCAGGGGCGATTTTCCACACTGAAGCTTTCTTT
>NA|few|TRBV11-2|TRBJ2-1
CASSYTGTHNEQFF
TGTGCCAGCAGCTATACCGGGACTCACAATGAGCAGTTCTTC
>TRBD1|NA|TRBV7-2|TRBJ1-1
CASSFRQGPLEAFF
TGTGCCAGCAGCTTTAGACAGGGCCCCCTTGAAGCTTTCTTT
>NA|NA|TRBV12-3/TRBV12-4|TRBJ1-6
CASSWDSGSPFSPLHF
TGTGCCAGCAGTTGGGATTCCGGGTCTCCTTTTTCACCCCTCCACTTT
>NA|NA|TRBV6-5|TRBJ1-6
CASSYGGGSLHF
TGTGCCAGCAGTTACGGGGGCGGATCCCTCCACTTT
>TRBD1|NA|TRBV13|TRBJ1-1
CASSTLVGQGYEDTEAFF
TGTGCCAGCAGCACCCTTGTTGGACAGGGGTACGAAGACACTGAAGCTTTCTTT
>NA|NA|TRBV7-2|TRBJ2-1
CASTLAESYNEQFF
TGTGCCAGCACGCTAGCAGAATCCTACAATGAGCAGTTCTTC
>TRBD1|NA|TRBV10-3|TRBJ1-3
CAIPGTGGVIGNTIYF
TGTGCCATCCCCGGGACAGGGGGAGTTATTGGAAACACCATATATTTT
>TRBD2|few|TRBV5-6|TRBJ2-7
CASSFLTSGTYEQYF
TGTGCCAGCAGCTTCCTGACTAGCGGGACCTACGAGCAGTACTTC
>TRBD2|NA|TRBV7-3|TRBJ2-7
CASSKAGGEQYF
TGTGCCAGCAGCAAAGCGGGAGGAGAGCAGTACTTC
>NA|NA|TRBV6-5|TRBJ2-5
CASSYATSGGRTQYF
TGTGCCAGCAGTTACGCTACTTCCGGAGGGAGGACCCAGTACTTC
>NA|few|TRBV4-1|TRBJ1-4
CASSQPGITNEKLFF
TGCGCCAGCAGCCAGCCAGGAATAACTAATGAAAAACTGTTTTTT
>NA|NA|TRBV20-1|TRBJ2-3
CSARESSQGDTQYF
TGCAGTGCTAGAGAATCCTCCCAGGGGGATACGCAGTATTTT
>TRBD1|few|TRBV28|TRBJ2-7
CASSLATGPEEQYF
TGTGCCAGCAGTTTGGCGACAGGGCCGGAGGAGCAGTACTTC
>NA|NA|TRBV4-2|TRBJ1-2
CASSQEEGRTYGYTF
TGTGCCAGCAGCCAAGAGGAGGGACGGACCTATGGCTACACCTTC
>TRBD1|NA|TRBV12-3/TRBV12-4|TRBJ2-1
CASSTGTAQFF
TGTGCCAGCAGTACCGGGACAGCGCAGTTCTTC